This T cell receptor beta chain was sequenced during a study of blood T cell repertoires in COVID-19. About the research overall: Italy, Spain and the United States were the sources of the convalescent and acute COVID-19 samples.

The table came from immunoSEQ multiplex PCR; TCRdb's copy has only in-frame clones and leaves some out. The sample lists some 200,000 clones, 75% to 90% occurring once. This clone was detected only once. Germline CDR1 is KGHDR and CDR2 is SFDVKD. V lost 7 bases and J 4 bases, leaving 15 bases between the germline ends. The CDR3 has 14 amino acids. V and J are TRBV24-1 and TRBJ1-1, with unresolved D. Material for sequencing was PBMCs or T cells enriched from blood (not recorded which). The clonotype comes from a man aged 40-49 years who had recovered from COVID-19. The CDR3 coding sequence is TGTGCCACCAGCCATCTTACTGGCGGCACTGAAGCTTTCTTT. It specifies CATSHLTGGTEAFF.